The text below deals with one TCR beta chain. This clonotype was counted between two and nine times. Its antigen is still unknown. No base quality values were provided; no much bigger clone lies one nucleotide off. Looking up the germline V gene yields CDR1 SGDLS and CDR2 YYNGEE. V was cut back by 4 bases and J by 1 base, leaving a gap of 14 bases between them. The CDR3 sequence holds 15 residues, the cysteine and phenylalanine included. Just the 45-base CDR3 DNA is kept, in frame starting at base 1. This record belongs to a study of blood T cells in healthy people across ages (dated by TCRdb to the mid-2010s). Study-level background: In model experiments, template switching captured about one uniquely barcoded TCR beta cDNA molecule for every two T cells. To track age-related changes in TCR beta repertoire diversity, the study relied on deep sequencing normalized with unique cDNA molecular identifiers. The donors were divided into four age groups: young (average about 15 years), middle-aged (approximately 39), aged (about 56) and long-lived (roughly 88). The study analyzed two additional independent replicas of 1 million unique cDNA reads from the same blood draw for two donors, one aged 18 to 30 and one aged 80 or older. To avoid experimental bias, donors of different ages were distributed randomly across sequencing lanes.

Receptor amplification or capture employed 5' RACE. Sequencing relied on an Illumina HiSeq 2500. A second roughly 6 to 11 cycle PCR used a sample-barcoded 5' primer and a J-beta primer mix. A unique molecular identifier was introduced onto each TCR beta cDNA molecule by a template-switch 5' adaptor carrying 12 random nucleotides. Each sample yielded at least 2.5 million CDR3-containing paired-end reads. All of the RNA was converted into first-strand cDNA using the Mint cDNA synthesis kit, with a TRBC-specific oligonucleotide serving as the primer. Following uracil-DNA glycosylase treatment, a first 18-cycle PCR with universal primers M1SS and BC2_uni_R was performed on all cDNA. Under the source paper's analysis protocol: Each sample was normalized by randomly selecting 1 million high-quality reads, each carrying a distinct molecular identifier. Instead of being binned into consensus sequences, reads with shared molecular identifiers were discarded. MiTCR, set to a Q25 quality threshold and the strictest error-elimination algorithm, was used for CDR3 identification, clonotype clustering and error correction. A nonparametric unseen species model with Euler transformation was used to estimate a lower bound on total TCR beta diversity. TCRdb ran its own pipeline on the public reads, namely fastp trimming at Q25 and MiXCR clone calling, and kept in-frame beta chains. Entries are consolidated by CDR3 protein sequence, retaining the most common genes and DNA. These V and J calls originate from TCRdb's pipeline instead of the authors' own analysis. This sample has around 1,600,000 distinct CDR3 sequences in its table, and 35% to 45% of those were observed once. Of the sample, about 4% falls within the top ten clones.

The approximately 39 donors, aged about 6 to 95 years, were systemically healthy Caucasian individuals from Russia. Each donor gave approximately 9.3 milliliters of peripheral blood, collected into EDTA-treated Vacutainer tubes. PBMCs were isolated by Ficoll-Paque density-gradient centrifugation, with at least 7 million obtained per sample. Trizol reagent was used to extract total RNA from PBMCs, with at least 6 micrograms per sample. For every donor, flow cytometry on a PBMC aliquot measured the percentage of naive CD45RAhigh/CD27high T cells. Study-wide conclusions, independent of this receptor: The CMV infection status of donors was not known, potentially confounding age-related changes in expanded clonotypes. The long-lived group showed more naive CD4+ T cells, fewer expanded clones and increased TCR diversity than the aged group, suggesting age selection. Because profiling used bulk unsorted PBMCs, naive and antigen-experienced compartments could not be compared conclusively. The percentage of naive T cells measured by flow cytometry correlated strongly with observed TCR beta diversity. Observed TCR beta diversity per million T cells fell roughly linearly with age, and a significant reduction was already apparent by age around 40. Estimates of total diversity based on one million sequenced T cells were regarded as lower bounds and as underestimates.

The chain employs TRBV9 and TRBJ1-2; a confident D gene designation cannot be given. The sequencing sample was made of blood. The receptor was derived from a woman aged 18-35 years in good health. The CDR3 region reads CASSPSPNINYGYTF. The nucleotides read TGTGCCAGCAGCCCAAGCCCCAATATTAACTATGGCTACACCTTC.